This T cell receptor beta chain came from a study of shared clonotypes between healthy human individuals. Regarding the study as a whole: Shared clonotypes: about 5% naive CD4, around 4% naive CD8, 2.3% memory CD4, about 0.4% memory CD8.

The table came from immunoSEQ multiplex PCR; TCRdb's copy has only in-frame clones and leaves some out. This sample has hundreds of thousands of clones, with around 96% found just once. This clone appeared a few times. Its antigen is unknown. CD8 cells regarded as naive lacked CD45RO, were positively chosen for CCR7, and omitted terminally differentiated effector memory CD45RA+ cells. The sequenced sample consisted of naive CD8+ T cells sorted from blood. The clonotype was recovered from a young woman in good health.

In nucleotides, the CDR3 is TGTGCCAGTAGTATCAACACAGGGGTCACTGAAGCTTTCTTT. It translates to CASSINTGVTEAFF. V and J are TRBV19 and TRBJ1-1, with 7 bases fitting TRBD1. The CDR3 consists of 14 residues. Germline loops: CDR1 LNHDA, CDR2 SQIVND (reference sequence). V shed 3 bases, J shed 4 bases, and the junction held 5 bases outside the gene matches.